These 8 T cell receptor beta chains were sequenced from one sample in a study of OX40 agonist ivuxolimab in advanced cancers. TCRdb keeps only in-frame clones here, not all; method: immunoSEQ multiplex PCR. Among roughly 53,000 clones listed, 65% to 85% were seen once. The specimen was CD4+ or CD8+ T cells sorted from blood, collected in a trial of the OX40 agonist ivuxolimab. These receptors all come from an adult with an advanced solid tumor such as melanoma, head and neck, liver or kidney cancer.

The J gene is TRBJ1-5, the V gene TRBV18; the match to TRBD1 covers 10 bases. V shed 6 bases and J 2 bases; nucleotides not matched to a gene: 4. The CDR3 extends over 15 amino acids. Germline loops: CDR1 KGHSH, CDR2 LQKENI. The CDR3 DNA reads TGTGCCAGCTCCCGCGGACAGGGGGGCAATCAGCCCCAGCATTTT. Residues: CASSRGQGGNQPQHF. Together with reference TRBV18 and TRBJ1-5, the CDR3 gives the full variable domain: NAGVMQNPRHLVRRRGQEARLRCSPMKGHSHVYWYRQLPEEGLKFMVYLQKENIIDESGMPKERFSAEFPKEGPSILRIQQVVRGDSAAYFCASSRGQGGNQPQHFGDGTRLSIL.

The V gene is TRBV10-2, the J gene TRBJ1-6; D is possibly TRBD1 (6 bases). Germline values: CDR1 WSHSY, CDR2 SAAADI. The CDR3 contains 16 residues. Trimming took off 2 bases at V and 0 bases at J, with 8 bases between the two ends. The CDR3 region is CASSEEQGSYNSPLHF. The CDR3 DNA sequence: TGCGCCAGCAGTGAGGAACAGGGCTCCTATAATTCACCCCTCCACTTT.

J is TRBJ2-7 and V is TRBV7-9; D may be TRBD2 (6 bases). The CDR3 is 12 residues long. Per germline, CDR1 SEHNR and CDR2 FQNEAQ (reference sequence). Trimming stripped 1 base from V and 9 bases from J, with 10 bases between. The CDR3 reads CASSLGGEGQYV. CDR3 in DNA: TGTGCCAGCAGCTTAGGGGGGGAAGGGCAGTACGTC.

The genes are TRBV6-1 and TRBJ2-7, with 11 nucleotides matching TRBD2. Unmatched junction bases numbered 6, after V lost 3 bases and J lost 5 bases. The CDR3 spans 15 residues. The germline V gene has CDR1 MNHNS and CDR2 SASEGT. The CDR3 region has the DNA TGTGCCAGCAGTGAGGAGGTAGCGGGAGGGCACGAGCAGTACTTC. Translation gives CASSEEVAGGHEQYF.

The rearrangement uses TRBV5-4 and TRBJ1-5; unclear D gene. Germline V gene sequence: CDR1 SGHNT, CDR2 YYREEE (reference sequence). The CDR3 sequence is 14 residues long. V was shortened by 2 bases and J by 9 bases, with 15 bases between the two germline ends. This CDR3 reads CASSLVAAGGPQHF. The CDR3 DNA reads TGTGCCAGCAGCTTAGTTGCAGCCGGAGGGCCCCAGCATTTT.

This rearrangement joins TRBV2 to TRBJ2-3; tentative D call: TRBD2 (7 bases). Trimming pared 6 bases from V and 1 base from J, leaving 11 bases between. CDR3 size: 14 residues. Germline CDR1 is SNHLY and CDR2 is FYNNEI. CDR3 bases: TGTGCCAGCAGGGACAGCGGGGGCACAGATACGCAGTATTTT. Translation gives CASRDSGGTDTQYF. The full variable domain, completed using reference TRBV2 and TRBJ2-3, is EPEVTQTPSHQVTQMGQEVILRCVPISNHLYFYWYRQILGQKVEFLVSFYNNEISEKSEIFDDQFSVERPDGSNFTLKIRSTKLEDSAMYFCASRDSGGTDTQYFGPGTRLTVL.

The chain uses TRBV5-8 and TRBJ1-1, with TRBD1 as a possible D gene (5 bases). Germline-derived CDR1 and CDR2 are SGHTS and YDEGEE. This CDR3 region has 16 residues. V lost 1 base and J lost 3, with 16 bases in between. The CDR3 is CASSLRLGRGDTEAFF. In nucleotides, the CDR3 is TGTGCCAGCAGCTTGCGCCTTGGACGAGGGGACACTGAAGCTTTCTTT.

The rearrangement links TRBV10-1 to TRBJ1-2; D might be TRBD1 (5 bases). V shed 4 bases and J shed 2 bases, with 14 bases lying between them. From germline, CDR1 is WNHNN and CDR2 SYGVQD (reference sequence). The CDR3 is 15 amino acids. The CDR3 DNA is TGCGCCAGCAGTGGGGGTTCGGCAGGGAACTATGGCTACACCTTC. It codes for CASSGGSAGNYGYTF.